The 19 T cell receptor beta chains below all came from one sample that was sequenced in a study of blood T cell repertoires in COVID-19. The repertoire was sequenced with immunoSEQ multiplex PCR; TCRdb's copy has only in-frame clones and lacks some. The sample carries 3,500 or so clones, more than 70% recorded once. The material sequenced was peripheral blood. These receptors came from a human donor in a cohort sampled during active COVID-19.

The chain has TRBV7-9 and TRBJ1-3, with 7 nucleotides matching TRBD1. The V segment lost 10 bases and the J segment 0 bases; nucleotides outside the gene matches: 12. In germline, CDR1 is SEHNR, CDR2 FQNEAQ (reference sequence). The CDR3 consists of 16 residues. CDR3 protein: CATQLIRDSSGNTIYF. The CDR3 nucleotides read TGTGCCACCCAGCTTATTCGGGACAGCTCTGGAAACACCATATATTTT.

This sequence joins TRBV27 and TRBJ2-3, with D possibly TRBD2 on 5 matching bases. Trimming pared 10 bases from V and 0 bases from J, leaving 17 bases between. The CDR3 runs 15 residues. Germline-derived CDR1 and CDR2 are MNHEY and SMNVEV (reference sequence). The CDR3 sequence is CATNHRRTSTDTQYF. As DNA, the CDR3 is TGTGCCACCAATCACCGACGGACTAGCACAGATACGCAGTATTTT.

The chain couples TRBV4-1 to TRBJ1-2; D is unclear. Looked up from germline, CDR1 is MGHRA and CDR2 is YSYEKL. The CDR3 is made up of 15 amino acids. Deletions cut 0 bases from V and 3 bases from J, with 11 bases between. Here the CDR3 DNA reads TGCGCCAGCAGCCAAGAAGCGGGTAGTTACTATGGCTACACCTTC. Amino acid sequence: CASSQEAGSYYGYTF.

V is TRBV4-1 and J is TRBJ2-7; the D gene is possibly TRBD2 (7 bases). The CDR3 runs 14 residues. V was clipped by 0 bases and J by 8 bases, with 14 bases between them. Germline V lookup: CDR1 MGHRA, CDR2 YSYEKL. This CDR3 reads CASSQELRGRQQYF. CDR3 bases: TGCGCCAGCAGCCAAGAATTGCGGGGGCGACAGCAGTACTTC.

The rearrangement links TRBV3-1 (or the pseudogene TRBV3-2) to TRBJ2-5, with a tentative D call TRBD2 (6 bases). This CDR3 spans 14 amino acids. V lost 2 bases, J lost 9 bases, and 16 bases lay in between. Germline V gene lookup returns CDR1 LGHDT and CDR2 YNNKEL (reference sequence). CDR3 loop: CASSQWTTRRAQYF. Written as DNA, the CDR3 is TGTGCCAGCAGCCAATGGACTACTCGTCGGGCCCAGTACTTC.

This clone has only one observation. The CDR3 here is CASSLSPGGGSEQFF. CDR3 DNA sequence: TGCGCCAGCAGCTTATCTCCCGGGGGAGGGAGTGAGCAGTTCTTC. V usage is TRBV5-1 and J usage is TRBJ2-1, with TRBD2 identical over 7 bases. Germline V gene lookup returns CDR1 SGHRS and CDR2 YFSETQ. The V and J ends lost 2 bases and 9 bases, in that order; junction bases with no gene match: 11. The CDR3 contains 15 residues.

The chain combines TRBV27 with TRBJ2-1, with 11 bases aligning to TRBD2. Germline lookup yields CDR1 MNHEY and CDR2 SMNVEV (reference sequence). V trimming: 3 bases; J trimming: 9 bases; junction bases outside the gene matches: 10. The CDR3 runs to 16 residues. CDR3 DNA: TGTGCCAGCAGTTTCCCTAGCGGGGGGACCAGGGGTGAGCAGTTCTTC. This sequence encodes CASSFPSGGTRGEQFF.

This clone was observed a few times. This CDR3 is CAWSVGGQFNQPQHF. CDR3 DNA sequence: TGTGCCTGGAGTGTAGGGGGACAGTTCAATCAGCCCCAGCATTTT. The chain recombines TRBV30 with TRBJ1-5; 7 nucleotides agree with TRBD1. The ends lost 0 bases at V and 3 bases at J; junction bases unmatched: 5. This CDR3 spans 15 amino acids. In germline, CDR1 is GTSNPN, CDR2 SVGIG (reference sequence). Complete variable domain (other parts from reference TRBV30 and TRBJ1-5): SQTIHQWPATLVQPVGSPLSLECTVEGTSNPNLYWYRQAAGRGLQLLFYSVGIGQISSEVPQNLSASRPQDRQFILSSKKLLLSDSGFYLCAWSVGGQFNQPQHFGDGTRLSIL.

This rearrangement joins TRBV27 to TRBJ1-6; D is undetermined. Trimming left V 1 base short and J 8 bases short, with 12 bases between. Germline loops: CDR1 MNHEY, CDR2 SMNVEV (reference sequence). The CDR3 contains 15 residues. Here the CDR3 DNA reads TGTGCCAGCAGTTTATTTCTAAAGCGGGATTCACCCCTCCACTTT. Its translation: CASSLFLKRDSPLHF.

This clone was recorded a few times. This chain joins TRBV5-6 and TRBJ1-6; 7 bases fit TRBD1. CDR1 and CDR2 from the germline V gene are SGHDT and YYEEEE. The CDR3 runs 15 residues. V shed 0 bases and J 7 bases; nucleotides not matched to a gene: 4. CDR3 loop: CASSLGPGQNSPLHF. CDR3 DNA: TGTGCCAGCAGCTTGGGCCCGGGACAGAATTCACCCCTCCACTTT. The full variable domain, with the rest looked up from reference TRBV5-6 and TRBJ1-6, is DAGVTQSPTHLIKTRGQQVTLRCSPKSGHDTVSWYQQALGQGPQFIFQYYEEEERQRGNFPDRFSGHQFPNYSSELNVNALLLGDSALYLCASSLGPGQNSPLHFGNGTRLTVT.

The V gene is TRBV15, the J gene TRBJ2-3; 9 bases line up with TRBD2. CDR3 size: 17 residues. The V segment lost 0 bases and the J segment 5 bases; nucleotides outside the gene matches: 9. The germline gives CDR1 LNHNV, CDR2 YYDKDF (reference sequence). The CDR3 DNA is TGTGCCACCAGCAGAGATAGGGCTAGCGGGGTGGGAGATACGCAGTATTTT. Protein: CATSRDRASGVGDTQYF. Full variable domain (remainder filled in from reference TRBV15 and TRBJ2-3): DAMVIQNPRYQVTQFGKPVTLSCSQTLNHNVMYWYQQKSSQAPKLLFHYYDKDFNNEADTPDNFQSRRPNTSFCFLDIRSPGLGDTAMYLCATSRDRASGVGDTQYFGPGTRLTVL.

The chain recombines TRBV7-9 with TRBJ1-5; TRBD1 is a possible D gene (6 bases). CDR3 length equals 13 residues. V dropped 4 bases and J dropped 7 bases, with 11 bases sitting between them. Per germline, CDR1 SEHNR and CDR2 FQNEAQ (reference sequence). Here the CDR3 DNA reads TGTGCCAGCAGCTGGGAAGGGGGACAGCCCCAGCATTTT. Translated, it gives CASSWEGGQPQHF.

The CDR3 DNA sequence: TGCGCCAGCAGCCACGCCTGGGGGGTGCACACTGAAGCTTTCTTT. The encoded protein is CASSHAWGVHTEAFF. The rearrangement joins TRBV4-1 to TRBJ1-1, with D possibly being TRBD1 (5 bases). CDR3 length: 15 amino acids. V was cut by 3 bases and J by 3 bases, with 14 bases left in between. Germline values: CDR1 MGHRA, CDR2 YSYEKL.

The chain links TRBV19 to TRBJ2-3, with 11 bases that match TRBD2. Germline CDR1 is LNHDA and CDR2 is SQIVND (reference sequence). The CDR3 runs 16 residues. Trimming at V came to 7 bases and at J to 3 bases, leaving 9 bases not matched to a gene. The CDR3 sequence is CASKISGGAPTDTQYF. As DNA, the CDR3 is TGTGCCAGTAAAATTAGCGGGGGGGCCCCAACAGATACGCAGTATTTT.

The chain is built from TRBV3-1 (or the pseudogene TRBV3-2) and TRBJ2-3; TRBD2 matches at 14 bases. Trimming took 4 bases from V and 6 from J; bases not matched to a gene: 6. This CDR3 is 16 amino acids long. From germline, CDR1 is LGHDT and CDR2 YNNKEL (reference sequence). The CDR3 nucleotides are TGTGCCAGCAGCCGTGGGACTAGCGGGGGTGGGGATACGCAGTATTTT. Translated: CASSRGTSGGGDTQYF.

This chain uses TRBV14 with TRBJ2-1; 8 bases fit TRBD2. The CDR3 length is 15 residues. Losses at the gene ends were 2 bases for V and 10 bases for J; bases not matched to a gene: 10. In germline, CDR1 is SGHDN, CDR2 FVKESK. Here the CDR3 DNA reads TGTGCCAGCAGCCAACCCCCGGGGGGGCTTGGGGAGCAGTTCTTC. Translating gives CASSQPPGGLGEQFF.

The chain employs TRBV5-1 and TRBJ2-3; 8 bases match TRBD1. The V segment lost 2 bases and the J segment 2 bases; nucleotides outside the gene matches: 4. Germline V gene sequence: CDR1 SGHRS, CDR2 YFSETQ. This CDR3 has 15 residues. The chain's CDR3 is CASSLQGVPTDTQYF. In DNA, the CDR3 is TGCGCCAGCAGCTTACAGGGGGTCCCCACAGATACGCAGTATTTT.

The DNA for the CDR3 is TGCGCCAGCAGCCGGGCAGATACGCAGTATTTT. Translation: CASSRADTQYF. The chain recombines TRBV5-1 with TRBJ2-3, with D unresolved. CDR3 length: 11 residues. Trimming took 4 bases from V and 4 from J, leaving 4 bases between them. The germline V gene has CDR1 SGHRS and CDR2 YFSETQ.

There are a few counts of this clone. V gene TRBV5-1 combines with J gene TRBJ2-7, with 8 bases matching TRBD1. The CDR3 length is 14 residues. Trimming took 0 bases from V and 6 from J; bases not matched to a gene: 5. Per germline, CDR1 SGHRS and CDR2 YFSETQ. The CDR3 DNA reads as TGCGCCAGCAGCTTGGGGACAGGGTTTGGCGAGCAGTACTTC. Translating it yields CASSLGTGFGEQYF.